This T cell receptor (beta chain) was sequenced in a study of T cells in localized non-small cell lung cancer. TCRdb's table, derived via immunoSEQ multiplex PCR, lists solely in-frame clones and lacks some. The sample yields some 24,000 clones, roughly 86% seen once. Study-wide points: Adjacent lung held a median roughly 60 of the top 100 tumor clones. Sequencing covered just one tumor region, so heterogeneity cannot be ruled out.

The CDR3 loop spans 11 amino acids. The germline V gene has CDR1 SGHAT and CDR2 FQNNGV. V was cut by 1 base and J by 4 bases, with 1 base left in between. With regard to this clone: Its antigen is as yet unknown.

The source was peripheral blood, collected before any cancer treatment. V usage is TRBV11-2 and J usage is TRBJ1-1; D not certain. The TCR sequence derives from an older male donor with stage II squamous cell lung carcinoma. The CDR3 DNA is TGTGCCAGCAGCTTAGGCACTGAAGCTTTCTTT. This gives the protein CASSLGTEAFF. Variable domain in full (rest from reference TRBV11-2 and TRBJ1-1): EAGVAQSPRYKIIEKRQSVAFWCNPISGHATLYWYQQILGQGPKLLIQFQNNGVVDDSQLPKDRFSAERLKGVDSTLKIQPAKLEDSAVYLCASSLGTEAFFGQGTRLTVV.